Listed below are T cell receptor beta chains from one sample, sequenced in a study of Tregs in tolerant kidney transplant recipients. The assay was immunoSEQ multiplex PCR, and TCRdb's table has in-frame clones only and misses some. The repertoire holds more than 95,000 clones, with 85% to 95% as singletons. Sequences were obtained from CD4+ T cells from blood. The receptors were sampled from a human donor in good health. Both conserved end residues are part of each CDR3. The D gene is left open where the match is weak. The size of a clone is reported for some rows only, either as once, few or many, or as a class for expanded clones.

-,TRBV18,13,TRBJ2-7,-,TGTGCCAGCTCACACTCAGCCTCCTACGAGCAGTACTTC,CASSHSASYEQYF
-,TRBV18,13,TRBJ2-2,-,TGTGCCAGCTCACCACTAATGGCCGGGGAGCTGTTTTTT,CASSPLMAGELFF
-,TRBV11-2,17,TRBJ2-3,TRBD2,TGTGCCAGCAGCTTAGGACTAGCGGGGTCCCGCGCAGATACGCAGTATTTT,CASSLGLAGSRADTQYF
-,TRBV29-1,13,TRBJ2-1,-,TGCAGCGTCTCTACCACAGGTTACAATGAGCAGTTCTTC,CSVSTTGYNEQFF
-,TRBV5-1,15,TRBJ2-1,TRBD2,TGCGCCAGCAGCGTGACTAGCGGGAATCCCAATGAGCAGTTCTTC,CASSVTSGNPNEQFF
-,TRBV2,17,TRBJ1-2,TRBD1,TGTGCCAGCAGTGAAGGGGTTGGACAGGGCCGATACTATGGCTACACCTTC,CASSEGVGQGRYYGYTF
-,TRBV30,11,TRBJ1-4,-,TGTGCCTGGAGTGATTACCCGAAACTGTTTTTT,CAWSDYPKLFF
few,TRBV2,13,TRBJ2-1,TRBD2,TGTGCCAGCAGTGAGGGCGGGGGAAGGGAGCAGTTCTTC,CASSEGGGREQFF
-,TRBV19,15,TRBJ2-5,TRBD2,TGTGCCAGTAGCGGGAGCGGGAGAGGGGTAGAGACCCAGTACTTC,CASSGSGRGVETQYF
once,TRBV10-3,13,TRBJ2-1,TRBD1,TGTGCCACTAGGGGCACAGGGGGCGATGAGCAGTTCTTC,CATRGTGGDEQFF
-,TRBV6-1,14,TRBJ1-3,-,TGTGCCAGCATGGGACTTACCTCTGGAAACACCATATATTTT,CASMGLTSGNTIYF
-,TRBV7-9,15,TRBJ1-1,TRBD1,TGTGCCAGCAGCTTAGAGGGTGACAGGGACACTGAAGCTTTCTTT,CASSLEGDRDTEAFF
-,TRBV5-6,17,TRBJ2-1,TRBD2,TGTGCCAGCAGCTTTTATAGCGGGGGGGCCAGGGGCAATGAGCAGTTCTTC,CASSFYSGGARGNEQFF
-,TRBV6-5,16,TRBJ1-4,TRBD1,TGTGCCAGCAGTTACTCCCCCAGGGGGCGTTGGGAAAAACTGTTTTTT,CASSYSPRGRWEKLFF
-,TRBV7-8,18,TRBJ1-1,-,TGTGCCAGCACGAGTAGATCTCCGCAGGGGATGGGATCCGCTGAAGCTTTCTTT,CASTSRSPQGMGSAEAFF
-,TRBV11-2,19,TRBJ2-1,-,TGTGCCAGCAGCTTATCATTAGGTTCTGGACAGTCCACCTACAATGAGCAGTTCTTC,CASSLSLGSGQSTYNEQFF
-,TRBV18,13,TRBJ2-3,-,TGTGCCAGCTCACCCCAGGGTGGAGATACGCAGTATTTT,CASSPQGGDTQYF
-,TRBV5-1,14,TRBJ1-1,TRBD1,TGCGCCAGCACTCAACAGGGGGCCGTGACTGAAGCTTTCTTT,CASTQQGAVTEAFF
-,TRBV18,15,TRBJ2-7,-,TGTGCCAGCTCGGTATCCGGGACAACTACCTACGAGCAGTACTTC,CASSVSGTTTYEQYF
-,TRBV6-7,12,TRBJ2-3,-,TGTGCCAGCAGTTTTAGCACAGATACGCAGTATTTT,CASSFSTDTQYF
-,TRBV6-5,13,TRBJ2-7,TRBD1,TGTGCCAGCCAAATTACAGGGGTCGGCGAGCAGTACTTC,CASQITGVGEQYF
-,TRBV6-6,13,TRBJ2-7,-,TGTGCCAGCAAGGGGGGACTGGGCAACGAGCAGTACTTC,CASKGGLGNEQYF
-,TRBV6-1,14,TRBJ1-2,TRBD1,TGTGCCAGCAGTGGACAGGGCAGCAACTATGGCTACACCTTC,CASSGQGSNYGYTF
-,TRBV6-5,12,TRBJ1-6,-,TGTGCCAGCAGTAGAGAGAATTCACCCCTCCACTTT,CASSRENSPLHF
-,TRBV6-1,14,TRBJ2-7,TRBD2,TGTGCCAGCAAGGACAGAGCGGGGGACTACGAGCAGTACTTC,CASKDRAGDYEQYF
-,TRBV9,17,TRBJ2-5,TRBD2,TGTGCCAGCAGCCTAGGGAGTAGCGGGGGCCTCCAAGAGACCCAGTACTTC,CASSLGSSGGLQETQYF
-,TRBV5-1,16,TRBJ1-5,TRBD1,TGCGCCAGCAGCTGTGAGACAGGGCCGGGGGAACAGCCCCAGCATTTT,CASSCETGPGEQPQHF
-,TRBV28,15,TRBJ1-2,-,TGTGCCAGCAGTTTACTACAGATAGCTAACTATGGCTACACCTTC,CASSLLQIANYGYTF
-,TRBV18,15,TRBJ2-7,TRBD2,TGTGCCAGCTCGCCGCTAGCGGGGGGGCTGGACGAGCAGTACTTC,CASSPLAGGLDEQYF
-,TRBV15,13,TRBJ2-5,-,TGTGCCACCAGCAGAGATCCTAAGGAGACCCAGTACTTC,CATSRDPKETQYF
-,TRBV5-1,14,TRBJ1-1,-,TGCGCCAGCAGCCCGCAGGTCCTGAACACTGAAGCTTTCTTT,CASSPQVLNTEAFF
-,TRBV5-1,18,TRBJ2-5,-,TGCGCCAGCAGCTTGGGCGGGATCGGGTTTCGAGCCCAAGAGACCCAGTACTTC,CASSLGGIGFRAQETQYF
many,TRBV15,16,TRBJ2-7,-,TGTGCCACCAGTCCGTCAGGGACTCTCCTCAGAAGAGAGCAGTACTTC,CATSPSGTLLRREQYF
-,TRBV5-1,19,TRBJ2-3,TRBD2,TGCGCCAGCAGCCCCGGGTGGGGACTAGCGGGAGCCAGCACAGATACGCAGTATTTT,CASSPGWGLAGASTDTQYF
-,TRBV25-1,16,TRBJ1-4,TRBD1,TGTGCCAGCAGCCGGACAAAGACAGGGCTGAATGAAAAACTGTTTTTT,CASSRTKTGLNEKLFF
-,TRBV2,16,TRBJ1-6,-,TGTGCCAGCAGTGAGGCAGCCGTCACCCATAATTCACCCCTCCACTTT,CASSEAAVTHNSPLHF
-,TRBV9,17,TRBJ2-2,TRBD1,TGTGCCAGCAGCGTCTCGACAGGGCCGAAGAACACCGGGGAGCTGTTTTTT,CASSVSTGPKNTGELFF
-,TRBV11-2,15,TRBJ1-1,-,TGTGCCAGCGGGCTCCGGGGGCCGGATAACACTGAAGCTTTCTTT,CASGLRGPDNTEAFF
-,TRBV5-1,16,TRBJ2-1,TRBD2,TGCGCCAGCAGCCCACGCGGGGGGGGGCCGCGGGAGGAGCAGTTCTTC,CASSPRGGGPREEQFF
once,TRBV30,14,TRBJ2-7,TRBD1,TGTGCCTGGATCCGGACAGGGGGAGGATACGAGCAGTACTTC,CAWIRTGGGYEQYF
-,TRBV5-4,14,TRBJ1-2,-,TGTGCCAGCAGCTTCCCCCAGGAAGCCCATGGCTACACCTTC,CASSFPQEAHGYTF
-,TRBV5-4,13,TRBJ1-1,-,TGTGCCAGCAGCCCGCGACCGACGGCTGAAGCTTTCTTT,CASSPRPTAEAFF
once,TRBV11-3,16,TRBJ2-3,-,TGTGCCAGCAGCTTAGTAGGGACAACTAGCACAGATACGCAGTATTTT,CASSLVGTTSTDTQYF
-,TRBV9,15,TRBJ2-2,TRBD1,TGTGCCAGCAGCTTTGGACAGGGGGTCACCGGGGAGCTGTTTTTT,CASSFGQGVTGELFF
-,TRBV5-8,15,TRBJ1-1,TRBD1,TGTGCCAGCAGCCTCCGGGACAGGAGAATCACTGAAGCTTTCTTT,CASSLRDRRITEAFF
-,TRBV7-2,14,TRBJ2-3,TRBD2,TGTGCCAGCAGCCGAGCGGGGAGCACAGATACGCAGTATTTT,CASSRAGSTDTQYF
-,TRBV27,15,TRBJ1-5,-,TGTGCCAGCATGGAGAGGTTTTATAGCAATCAGCCCCAGCATTTT,CASMERFYSNQPQHF
once,TRBV5-1,14,TRBJ1-1,-,TGCGCCAGCAGCTTGGAGTCCAGGAACACTGAAGCTTTCTTT,CASSLESRNTEAFF
-,TRBV2,14,TRBJ1-5,-,TGTGCCAGCAGTGCGGACGGTAGCAATCAGCCCCAGCATTTT,CASSADGSNQPQHF
-,TRBV2,12,TRBJ2-3,-,TGTGCCAGCAGCTGGACCAGCAATACGCAGTATTTT,CASSWTSNTQYF